This TCR beta chain was captured by sequencing in a study of T cells in Graves' hyperthyroidism and ophthalmopathy. Researchers took RNA transcripts and amplified the TCR beta CDR3 regions from them. The HTBI primer set was used in a first-round RT-PCR of the TCR CDR3. TCRdb fed the multiplex PCR reads into MiXCR, producing one record per CDR3 protein. Of about 740,000 distinct CDR3 sequences in the sample, around 13% were seen once. Orbital computed tomography and thyroid ultrasound, together with serum TRAb and thyroxine and clinical symptoms, were used for diagnoses. This clonotype was seen at least ten times. The junction had 8 bases not matched to a gene; V was cut back by 5 bases and J by 4 bases. The CDR3 totals 15 residues. Germline values: CDR1 SEHNR, CDR2 FQNEAQ (reference sequence).

The chain recombines TRBV7-9 with TRBJ2-3; 8 nucleotides agree with TRBD2. This TCR derives from a woman aged 18 to 35 with Graves' hyperthyroidism. What was sequenced was blood. CDR3 region: CASSEAGVEADTQYF. In DNA, the CDR3 is TGTGCCAGCAGCGAAGCGGGAGTAGAGGCAGATACGCAGTATTTT.